The 21 T cell receptor beta chains given below trace back to one sample, sequenced in a study of T cells in localized non-small cell lung cancer. Method: immunoSEQ multiplex PCR; TCRdb's copy keeps in-frame clones and lacks some. The table lists around 2,000 clones, about 20% of them singletons. Material: normal lung tissue next to the tumor, obtained before any cancer treatment. These TCRs come from a woman aged 35-75 years with stage I lung adenocarcinoma.

The genes are TRBV9 and TRBJ1-1, with 9 nucleotides matching TRBD1. This CDR3 is 13 amino acids long. After removal of 3 bases from V and 7 bases from J, the junction contained 4 bases not matched to a gene. Germline values: CDR1 SGDLS, CDR2 YYNGEE. The CDR3 sequence: CASSAGQGSEAFF. In DNA, the CDR3 is TGTGCCAGCAGCGCAGGACAGGGGAGTGAAGCTTTCTTT.

This clone is termed large. The chain joins TRBV6-8 to TRBJ2-4; tentatively, D is TRBD1 (6 bases). The V gene lost 0 bases and the J gene lost 16 bases, with 16 bases spanning the gap. This CDR3 comprises 13 residues. Germline V gives CDR1 MNHGY, CDR2 SAAAGT. CDR3 DNA sequence: TGTGCCAGCAGTTACTCGAGGAACAGGGAGATCTACTTC. Its protein is CASSYSRNREIYF.

The chain links TRBV27 to TRBJ2-3, with D uncertain. V lost 3 bases, J lost 4 bases, and 11 bases lay in between. CDR1 is MNHEY and CDR2 is SMNVEV in the germline V gene (reference sequence). This CDR3 has 14 residues. The chain's CDR3 is CASSFLGAADTQYF. DNA of the CDR3: TGTGCCAGCAGTTTCCTAGGCGCGGCAGATACGCAGTATTTT.

This clone appeared a single time. The chain carries TRBV29-1 and TRBJ1-2; D possibly corresponds to TRBD1 (6 bases). This CDR3 region has 14 residues. Germline V lookup: CDR1 SQVTM, CDR2 ANQGSEA. Trimming cost V 6 bases and J 10 bases, with 24 bases left between them. The CDR3 here is CSVSGGLSGVSYTF. CDR3 coding DNA: TGCAGCGTGAGTGGGGGGCTCAGTGGGGTATCCTACACCTTC. The full variable domain, its missing parts supplied by reference TRBV29-1 and TRBJ1-2, is SAVISQKPSRDICQRGTSLTIQCQVDSQVTMMFWYRQQPGQSLTLIATANQGSEATYESGFVIDKFPISRPNLTFSTLTVSNMSPEDSSIYLCSVSGGLSGVSYTFGSGTRLTVV.

The rearrangement joins TRBV4-1 to TRBJ2-3; 10 bases fit TRBD2. Unmatched junction bases numbered 6, after V lost 3 bases and J lost 3 bases. CDR1 and CDR2 from the germline V gene are MGHRA and YSYEKL. This CDR3 spans 16 amino acids. CDR3 loop: CASSQGSGGATDTQYF. Here the CDR3 DNA reads TGCGCCAGCAGCCAGGGGAGCGGGGGGGCGACAGATACGCAGTATTTT.

In this sample, this clone is medium-sized. This chain uses TRBV6-8 with TRBJ2-2; 8 bases fit TRBD1. Germline values: CDR1 MNHGY, CDR2 SAAAGT. The V segment lost 6 bases and the J segment 5 bases; nucleotides outside the gene matches: 5. The CDR3 is made up of 14 amino acids. CDR3 coding DNA: TGTGCCAGCAGCCGGGACAGGAGGACCGGGGAGCTGTTTTTT. Its translation is CASSRDRRTGELFF.

This clone ranks as large. The V gene is TRBV11-3, the J gene TRBJ1-1, with D perhaps matching TRBD1 (5 bases). The CDR3 has 14 amino acids. The germline V gene has CDR1 SGHNT and CDR2 YENEEA. Between the trimmed V and J ends, which lost 4 bases and 2 bases, there was a span of 11 bases. The CDR3 sequence is CASSWGRGNTEAFF. DNA of the CDR3: TGTGCCAGCAGCTGGGGCAGAGGTAACACTGAAGCTTTCTTT.

In this sample, this clone turned up a few times. This rearrangement joins TRBV4-1 to TRBJ2-3; the D gene could be TRBD1 or TRBD2 (7 bases each). Germline V gives CDR1 MGHRA, CDR2 YSYEKL. The CDR3 contains 16 residues. Trimming removed 0 bases from V and 4 bases from J, with 14 bases in between. In DNA, the CDR3 is TGCGCCAGCAGCCAAGATGTGGCAGGGGGGGCAGATACGCAGTATTTT. Its protein product is CASSQDVAGGADTQYF.

Only a few counts were recorded for this clone. The rearrangement joins TRBV12-5 to TRBJ2-2; 9 nucleotides line up with TRBD2. The CDR3 is 14 amino acids. Per the germline V gene, CDR1 is LGHNT and CDR2 is FRNRAP. In DNA form, the CDR3 reads TGTGCCACCAGCGGGGGGCCGGGCGCCGGGGAGCTGTTTTTT. Its translation: CATSGGPGAGELFF. The whole variable domain, remainder taken from reference TRBV12-5 and TRBJ2-2, is DARVTQTPRHKVTEMGQEVTMRCQPILGHNTVFWYRQTMMQGLELLAYFRNRAPLDDSGMPKDRFSAEMPDATLATLKIQPSEPRDSAVYFCATSGGPGAGELFFGEGSRLTVL.

By its share, this clone is medium-sized. The chain is built from TRBV6-8 and TRBJ1-4; possible D gene TRBD1, 6 bases. The CDR3 covers 17 residues. CDR1 MNHGY and CDR2 SAAAGT come from the germline V gene. The ends were cut back, 5 bases at V and 8 bases at J, with 24 bases in the middle. This CDR3 reads CASSQISGTQGSEKLFF. The CDR3 nucleotides are TGTGCCAGCAGTCAAATCTCCGGGACGCAGGGGAGCGAAAAACTGTTTTTT.

This clone was counted only a few times. The chain couples TRBV9 to TRBJ1-5; TRBD1 aligns across 7 bases. V was clipped by 4 bases and J by 7 bases; unmatched bases: 17. The CDR3 is made up of 17 amino acids. The germline CDR1 and CDR2 sequences are SGDLS and YYNGEE. The DNA of the CDR3 is TGTGCCAGCAGCCCACACATGGGACAGCTGTTCCGGCAGCCCCAGCATTTT. Translation gives CASSPHMGQLFRQPQHF.

The chain combines TRBV19 with TRBJ1-2, with D possibly matching TRBD1 (5 bases). The V gene's germline CDR1 is LNHDA and CDR2 SQIVND (reference sequence). The CDR3 length is 12 residues. V was clipped by 8 bases and J by 1 base, with 8 bases between them. CDR3 region: CASGGYNYGYTF. The CDR3 DNA sequence: TGTGCCAGTGGGGGTTATAACTATGGCTACACCTTC. The whole variable domain, filled in from reference TRBV19 and TRBJ1-2, reads DGGITQSPKYLFRKEGQNVTLSCEQNLNHDAMYWYRQDPGQGLRLIYYSQIVNDFQKGDIAEGYSVSREKKESFPLTVTSAQKNPTAFYLCASGGYNYGYTFGSGTRLTVV.

This clone is medium-sized. This sequence joins TRBV6-8 and TRBJ1-2; 8 bases fit TRBD1. The CDR3 loop spans 13 amino acids. The V gene's germline CDR1 is MNHGY and CDR2 SAAAGT. With V trimmed by 10 bases and J by 0 bases, 4 bases remained unmatched. For the CDR3, the DNA is TGTGCCATCAGGGGGCCAACTAACTATGGCTACACCTTC. Translation gives CAIRGPTNYGYTF.

By its share, this clone is medium-sized (0.01 to 0.1%). The chain employs TRBV11-3 and TRBJ2-2, with 9 nucleotides matching TRBD1. Losses at the gene ends were 3 bases for V and 6 bases for J; bases not matched to a gene: 11. CDR1 SGHNT and CDR2 YENEEA come from the germline V gene. The CDR3 consists of 17 residues. The CDR3 DNA reads TGTGCCAGCAGCTTGTGGTGGACAGGGGTTTTAGCCGGGGAGCTGTTTTTT. It codes for CASSLWWTGVLAGELFF. Full variable domain (rest looked up from reference TRBV11-3 and TRBJ2-2): EAGVVQSPRYKIIEKKQPVAFWCNPISGHNTLYWYLQNLGQGPELLIRYENEEAVDDSQLPKDRFSAERLKGVDSTLKIQPAELGDSAVYLCASSLWWTGVLAGELFFGEGSRLTVL.

V gene TRBV29-1 combines with J gene TRBJ2-5, with 8 bases matching TRBD2. V shed 4 bases, J shed 0 bases, and the junction held 4 bases outside the gene matches. The germline gives CDR1 SQVTM, CDR2 ANQGSEA. The CDR3 length is 14 residues. CDR3 coding DNA: TGCAGCGTTGTCGGGGGGGAGTACCAAGAGACCCAGTACTTC. Protein: CSVVGGEYQETQYF. The full variable domain, with the rest looked up from reference TRBV29-1 and TRBJ2-5, is SAVISQKPSRDICQRGTSLTIQCQVDSQVTMMFWYRQQPGQSLTLIATANQGSEATYESGFVIDKFPISRPNLTFSTLTVSNMSPEDSSIYLCSVVGGEYQETQYFGPGTRLLVL.

By sample fraction, this clone is medium-sized. The rearrangement uses TRBV11-3 and TRBJ1-6; 7 nucleotides line up with TRBD1. V lost 4 bases to trimming and J lost 8 bases; unmatched junction nucleotides: 8. Germline loops: CDR1 SGHNT, CDR2 YENEEA. This CDR3 region has 15 residues. CDR3 coding DNA: TGTGCCAGCAGCTGGGGACAGATACAATATTCACCCCTCCACTTT. Its translation is CASSWGQIQYSPLHF.

J is TRBJ1-1 and V is TRBV5-1, with D perhaps TRBD1 (6 bases). The ends were cut back, 5 bases at V and 1 base at J, with 12 bases in the middle. The CDR3 runs to 14 residues. CDR1 and CDR2 from the germline V gene are SGHRS and YFSETQ. In DNA, the CDR3 is TGCGCCAGCAGTAATGGACAGCCGAACACTGAAGCTTTCTTT. Translated, it gives CASSNGQPNTEAFF. Based on the CDR3 plus reference TRBV5-1 and TRBJ1-1, the full variable domain is KAGVTQTPRYLIKTRGQQVTLSCSPISGHRSVSWYQQTPGQGLQFLFEYFSETQRNKGNFPGRFSGRQFSNSRSEMNVSTLELGDSALYLCASSNGQPNTEAFFGQGTRLTVV.

The chain employs TRBV6-8 and TRBJ2-7; TRBD1 matches 8 bases. Per the germline V gene, CDR1 is MNHGY and CDR2 is SAAAGT. After removal of 6 bases from V and 1 base from J, the junction contained 8 bases not matched to a gene. CDR3 length equals 15 residues. The CDR3 nucleotides read TGTGCCAGCAGGCGCCGGGACAGGTTGTCCTACGAGCAGTACTTC. Encoded protein: CASRRRDRLSYEQYF.

The gene calls are TRBV19 and TRBJ1-5; the D gene is possibly TRBD1 (5 bases). Germline loops: CDR1 LNHDA, CDR2 SQIVND (reference sequence). V gave up 4 bases and J gave up 9 bases, with 16 bases separating them. The length of the CDR3 is 14 residues. For the CDR3, the DNA is TGTGCCAGTAGTACCGGGACCACGGGTTGGCCCCAGCATTTT. Amino acids: CASSTGTTGWPQHF.

The table lists this clone with a few counts. This chain joins TRBV19 and TRBJ1-1; 7 positions agree with TRBD1. Germline CDR1 LNHDA, CDR2 SQIVND (reference sequence). With 4 bases clipped from V and 6 bases from J, the junction kept 8 bases outside the gene matches. The CDR3 length is 14 residues. Here the CDR3 reads CASSTDRVGPEAFF. The DNA for the CDR3 is TGTGCCAGTAGTACCGACAGGGTCGGCCCTGAAGCTTTCTTT.

The chain links TRBV4-1 to TRBJ1-4; D unclear. In germline, CDR1 is MGHRA, CDR2 YSYEKL. The CDR3 sequence is 15 residues long. Trimming shortened V by 0 bases and J by 9 bases, and 14 bases separated the two germline ends. The CDR3 spells CASSQERVTLKKLFF. The CDR3 DNA sequence: TGCGCCAGCAGCCAAGAACGGGTGACGTTGAAAAAACTGTTTTTT.